The source of this T cell receptor beta chain is a study of monozygotic twins with inflammatory bowel disease. Findings and limits, study-wide: Varying immunosuppressive regimens may have increased patient repertoire variability.

Concerning this clonotype itself: The antigen is undetermined.

TCR libraries were prepared from roughly 3,500 ng total RNA each. Amplification of TCRalpha and TCRbeta cDNA involved two nested PCRs that ran for approximately 17 and 9 cycles. TCRdb reprocessed the 5' RACE reads and stores each CDR3 protein as one record, lacking DNA. This sample's clone table lists more than 300,000 distinct CDR3 sequences. Germline CDR1 and CDR2: SGHVS and FNYEAQ. This CDR3 contains 15 residues. The material sequenced was blood. V gene TRBV7-6 combines with J gene TRBJ1-1; the D call from TCRdb, TRBD1, cannot be confirmed without DNA. This sequence was found in a human donor with ulcerative colitis or Crohn's disease, or a healthy co-twin of an affected twin (not recorded which). CDR3 sequence reads: CASSLAWGGNTEAFF.